These 6 T cell receptor beta chains were sequenced from one sample in a study of cytomegalovirus exposure and HLA in healthy donors. With 60 Vbeta and 13 Jbeta primers, the PCR was carried out. TCRdb's table, derived via immunoSEQ multiplex PCR, lists solely in-frame clones and lacks some. The sample consists of approximately 150,000 clones, 84% of them appearing once. The sequenced sample was PBMCs. These receptors were collected from a boy younger than 10 in good health and CMV-seronegative.

The chain links TRBV27 to TRBJ1-5; D might be TRBD1 (5 bases). V lost 2 bases and J 1 base, leaving 6 bases between the germline ends. This CDR3 comprises 14 residues. Germline V gene data show CDR1 as MNHEY and CDR2 as SMNVEV (reference sequence). The CDR3 bases are TGTGCCAGCAGTTTAGGGGGGAGCAATCAGCCCCAGCATTTT. Its translation: CASSLGGSNQPQHF.

Regarding this clone: A junction end diverges from the germline sequence, so it may reflect a read error. The CDR3 coding sequence is TGTGCCAGCACCGAGGTTCCAGGGCCCCATTTAACTAACTTC. This gives the protein CASTEVPGPHLTNF. The chain has TRBV6-1 and TRBJ1-2; perhaps TRBD1 as D (5 bases). Germline assignment: CDR1 MNHNS and CDR2 SASEGT. This CDR3 contains 14 residues.

V usage is TRBV27 and J usage is TRBJ2-7; TRBD1 might be the D (6 bases). CDR3 length: 13 amino acids. Germline CDR1 and CDR2: MNHEY and SMNVEV (reference sequence). With 6 bases removed from V and 5 bases from J, the gap between germline ends came to 14 bases. The CDR3 loop is CASRPGHSDEQYF. The CDR3 DNA follows: TGTGCCAGCAGACCGGGACATAGTGACGAGCAGTACTTC.

This chain joins TRBV27 and TRBJ2-5; maybe TRBD1 (5 bases). The V and J ends lost 3 bases and 4 bases respectively, with 9 bases between them. CDR1 and CDR2 from the germline V gene are MNHEY and SMNVEV (reference sequence). The CDR3 runs 13 residues. The CDR3 is CASSLRGAETQYF. CDR3 coding DNA: TGTGCCAGCAGTTTGCGTGGGGCAGAGACCCAGTACTTC.

The gene calls are TRBV7-8 and TRBJ2-3; D possibly corresponds to TRBD2 (6 bases). The germline V gene has CDR1 SGHVS and CDR2 FQNEAQ. The V and J ends lost 0 bases and 5 bases respectively, with 15 bases between them. CDR3 length: 16 residues. The CDR3 DNA sequence: TGTGCCAGCAGCTTAGCGGCGGGACCACCTTTAGATACGCAGTATTTT. It is translated as CASSLAAGPPLDTQYF. Drawing the rest from reference TRBV7-8 and TRBJ2-3, the complete variable domain is GAGVSQSPRYKVAKRGQDVALRCDPISGHVSLFWYQQALGQGPEFLTYFQNEAQLDKSGLPSDRFFAERPEGSVSTLKIQRTQQEDSAVYLCASSLAAGPPLDTQYFGPGTRLTVL.

Here the CDR3 DNA reads TGTGCCAGCTCAGCCGGAGACTCCCTCGGCTCCTATAATTCACCCCTCCACTTT. This encodes CASSAGDSLGSYNSPLHF. This chain uses TRBV18 with TRBJ1-6, with no clear D. The CDR3 length is 18 residues. V lost 5 bases to trimming and J lost 0 bases, with 17 bases between them. Germline V CDR1 and CDR2: KGHSH, LQKENI.